This entry is about one TCR beta chain. Its cognate antigen is unknown. The data stem from a study of T cells after yellow fever vaccination. Study results and limitations: The study noted that FACS-sorted repertoires could contain abundant clonotypes contaminating from the bulk population. It was a weaker secondary response, yet one that peaked faster, at day 5 versus 15. Most clones from primary vaccination resurfaced after the booster (around 97% CD4, approximately 88% CD8).

The CDR3 extends over 14 amino acids. V lost 0 bases, J lost 7 bases, and 5 bases stayed unmatched. The germline V gene encodes CDR1 MNHEY and CDR2 SMNVEV (reference sequence). It was through 5'RACE template switching that TCR cDNA was made, with a universal primer site and UMIs added. TCRdb fed the 5' RACE reads into MiXCR, producing one record per CDR3 protein. This sample has hundreds of thousands of distinct CDR3 sequences; roughly an eighth occur once, and the top ten carry under 15%. The TCR was taken from a man younger than 40 who received the YFV17D yellow fever vaccine. This specimen consisted of PBMCs, obtained on the day of the yellow fever booster vaccination. V is TRBV27 and J is TRBJ2-7, with TRBD1 identical over 8 bases. The CDR3 sequence is CASSLSGTGREQYF. As DNA, the CDR3 is TGTGCCAGCAGTTTATCCGGGACAGGTAGAGAGCAGTACTTC.